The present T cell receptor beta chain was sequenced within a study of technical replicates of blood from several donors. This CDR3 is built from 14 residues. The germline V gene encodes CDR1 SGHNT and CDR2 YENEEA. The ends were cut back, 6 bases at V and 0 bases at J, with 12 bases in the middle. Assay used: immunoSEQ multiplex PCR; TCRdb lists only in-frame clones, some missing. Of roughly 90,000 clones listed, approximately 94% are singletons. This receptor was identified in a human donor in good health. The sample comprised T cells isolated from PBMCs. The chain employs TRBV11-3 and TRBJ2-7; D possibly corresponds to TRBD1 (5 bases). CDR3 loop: CASRYSTGSYEQYF. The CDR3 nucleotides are TGTGCCAGCAGGTACAGTACAGGCTCCTACGAGCAGTACTTC.